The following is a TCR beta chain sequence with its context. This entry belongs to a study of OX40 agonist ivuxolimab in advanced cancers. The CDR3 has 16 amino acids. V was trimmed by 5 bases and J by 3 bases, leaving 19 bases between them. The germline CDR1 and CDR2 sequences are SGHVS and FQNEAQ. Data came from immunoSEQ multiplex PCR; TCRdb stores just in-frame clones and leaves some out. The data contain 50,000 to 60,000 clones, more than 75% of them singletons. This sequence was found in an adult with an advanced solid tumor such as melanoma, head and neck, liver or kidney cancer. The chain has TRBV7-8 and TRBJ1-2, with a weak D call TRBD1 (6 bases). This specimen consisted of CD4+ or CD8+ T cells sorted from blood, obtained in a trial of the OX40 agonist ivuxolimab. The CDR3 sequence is CASSPRENRVYYGYTF. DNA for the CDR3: TGTGCCAGCAGCCCCCGCGAGAACAGGGTCTACTATGGCTACACCTTC.